This T cell receptor beta chain was sequenced in a study of T cells in Graves' hyperthyroidism and ophthalmopathy. Study summary: The blood sample was taken at first diagnosis, before treatment began.

This clonotype came up many times. Its antigen remains unknown. General study results and limits: Blood shared most expanded thyroid clonotypes above 0.001.

Ophthalmopathy patients all had a Clinical Activity Score of at least 3, a NOSPECS grade of at least 4 and disease under 3 months old. Fresh peripheral blood, approximately 10 ml, yielded the PBMCs. Germline lookup yields CDR1 SGHAT and CDR2 FQNNGV. This CDR3 spans 14 amino acids. V lost 5 bases and J lost 7, with 17 bases in between. Amplified TCR beta CDR3 regions derived from RNA transcripts. First-round RT-PCR targeting the TCR CDR3 was performed with the HTBI primer set. TCRdb itself ran the multiplex PCR reads through MiXCR, one entry per CDR3 protein. The repertoire holds under 500,000 distinct CDR3 sequences, with over 12% as singletons.

The sequence was obtained from a man aged 50-60 years with Graves' ophthalmopathy. Input material: blood. The chain combines TRBV11-2 with TRBJ2-5; D gene uncertain. The CDR3 loop is CASSRSRQFGTQYF. The CDR3 region has the DNA TGTGCCAGCAGCAGAAGTCGGCAGTTCGGGACCCAGTACTTC.